This entry concerns a single TCR beta chain. The source of the sample is a study of cytomegalovirus exposure and HLA in healthy donors. This PCR relied on a set of 60 Vbeta primers and 13 Jbeta primers. Measured with immunoSEQ multiplex PCR; TCRdb has only the in-frame clones, and not every one. The sample totals some 47,000 clones. J lost 8 bases, V lost 3 bases, and 7 bases had no gene match. CDR1 is MGHDK and CDR2 is SYGVNS in the germline V gene. This CDR3 has 14 amino acids. The sequence was obtained from a woman in her thirties or forties in good health and CMV-seronegative. The chain has TRBV25-1 and TRBJ1-2; 9 bases map to TRBD1. Sequencing used PBMCs. In DNA, the CDR3 is TGTGCCAGCAGTGACCCCGGACAGGGGTCCGGCTACACCTTC. Residues: CASSDPGQGSGYTF.